The 5 T cell receptor beta chains reported below all come from one sample, sequenced in a study of T-cell memory formation after mild COVID-19. TCRdb reanalysed the 5' RACE reads using MiXCR and keeps one entry per CDR3 protein. The sample shows around 410,000 distinct CDR3 sequences, less than 25% of them seen only once. Source material: PBMCs or a T cell subset sorted from them (not recorded which). These receptors were collected from an adult woman who had mild COVID-19 (a few samples of this study predate the infection). Cell type and time point are not known.

This clonotype was counted between two and nine times. The J gene is TRBJ1-3, the V gene TRBV7-9; the D is unclear. This CDR3 has 14 residues. V gave up 2 bases and J gave up 1 base, with 6 bases separating them. The germline gives CDR1 SEHNR, CDR2 FQNEAQ (reference sequence). The CDR3 protein is CASSLRDSGNTIYF. The CDR3 DNA reads as TGTGCCAGCAGCTTAAGGGATTCTGGAAACACCATATATTTT.

Only a few counts were recorded for this clonotype. This chain joins TRBV7-2 and TRBJ1-2; D uncertain. V was pared by 3 bases and J by 4 bases, with 9 bases between. Germline CDR1 SGHTA, CDR2 FQGNSA. This CDR3 is 13 amino acids long. The CDR3 sequence: CASSFSASYGYTF. The CDR3 DNA sequence: TGTGCCAGCAGCTTTTCAGCCAGCTATGGCTACACCTTC.

The chain combines TRBV7-9 with TRBJ2-7; 10 bases match TRBD2. The CDR3 spans 16 residues. V trimming: 7 bases; J trimming: 4 bases; junction bases outside the gene matches: 13. Germline CDR1 is SEHNR and CDR2 is FQNEAQ (reference sequence). The CDR3 loop is CASIPRGASGSYEQYF. The CDR3 DNA reads as TGTGCCAGCATCCCTAGGGGGGCTAGCGGGAGTTACGAGCAGTACTTC.

This clonotype has more than one count but fewer than ten. J is TRBJ1-1 and V is TRBV9; unclear D gene. Trimming pared 3 bases from V and 4 bases from J, leaving 10 bases between. Germline V gene lookup returns CDR1 SGDLS and CDR2 YYNGEE. There are 13 residues in the CDR3. CDR3 in amino acids: CASSGHPGTEAFF. CDR3 DNA sequence: TGTGCCAGCAGCGGACACCCGGGCACTGAAGCTTTCTTT.

The V call is TRBV4-2, the J call TRBJ2-5; D perhaps matches TRBD2 (6 bases). The V and J ends lost 0 bases and 5 bases respectively, with 13 bases between them. The CDR3 length is 15 residues. The germline CDR1 and CDR2 sequences are LGHNA and YNFKEQ. The CDR3 is CASSQDNGGSETQYF. DNA of the CDR3: TGTGCCAGCAGCCAAGATAACGGGGGATCTGAGACCCAGTACTTC.